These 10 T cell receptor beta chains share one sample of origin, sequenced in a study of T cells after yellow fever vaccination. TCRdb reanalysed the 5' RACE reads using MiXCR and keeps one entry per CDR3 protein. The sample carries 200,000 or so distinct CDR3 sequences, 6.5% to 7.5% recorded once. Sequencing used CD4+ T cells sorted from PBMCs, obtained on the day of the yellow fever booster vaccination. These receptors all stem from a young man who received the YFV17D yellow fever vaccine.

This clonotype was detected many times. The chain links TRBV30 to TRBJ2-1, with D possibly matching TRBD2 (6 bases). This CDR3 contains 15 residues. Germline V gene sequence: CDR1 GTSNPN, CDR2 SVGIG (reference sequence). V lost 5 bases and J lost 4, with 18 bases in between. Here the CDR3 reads CAWAFGSGKYNEQFF. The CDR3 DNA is TGTGCCTGGGCTTTCGGTAGCGGAAAGTACAATGAGCAGTTCTTC.

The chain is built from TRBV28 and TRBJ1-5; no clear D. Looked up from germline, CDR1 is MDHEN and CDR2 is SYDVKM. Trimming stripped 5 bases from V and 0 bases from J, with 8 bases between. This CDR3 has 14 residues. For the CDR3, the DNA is TGTGCCAGCAGTCCTCACTCTAGCAATCAGCCCCAGCATTTT. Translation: CASSPHSSNQPQHF.

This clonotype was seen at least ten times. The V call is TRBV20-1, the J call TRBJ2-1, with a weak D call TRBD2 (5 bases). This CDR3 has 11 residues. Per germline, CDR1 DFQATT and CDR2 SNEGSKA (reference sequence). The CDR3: CSPGVGNEQFF. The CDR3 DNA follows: TGCAGCCCCGGGGTGGGGAATGAGCAGTTCTTC.

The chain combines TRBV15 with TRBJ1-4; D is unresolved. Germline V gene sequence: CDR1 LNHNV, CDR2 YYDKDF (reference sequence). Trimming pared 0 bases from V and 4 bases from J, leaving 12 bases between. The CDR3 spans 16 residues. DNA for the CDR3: TGTGCCACCAGCAGAGATCGAGGCAAGTTTAATGAAAAACTGTTTTTT. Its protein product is CATSRDRGKFNEKLFF.

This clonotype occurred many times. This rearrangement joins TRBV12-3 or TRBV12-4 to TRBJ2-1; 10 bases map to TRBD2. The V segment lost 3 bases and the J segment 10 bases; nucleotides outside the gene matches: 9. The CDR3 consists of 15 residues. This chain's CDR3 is CASSLTSGYAGEQFF. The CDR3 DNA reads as TGTGCCAGCAGTTTGACTAGCGGGTATGCCGGGGAGCAGTTCTTC.

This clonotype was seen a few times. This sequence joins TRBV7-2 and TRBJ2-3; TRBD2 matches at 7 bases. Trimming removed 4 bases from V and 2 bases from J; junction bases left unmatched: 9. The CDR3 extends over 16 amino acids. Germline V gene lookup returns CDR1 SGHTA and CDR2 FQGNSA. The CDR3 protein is CASSSSPAGNTDTQYF. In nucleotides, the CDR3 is TGTGCCAGCAGCTCCTCCCCAGCGGGGAACACAGATACGCAGTATTTT.

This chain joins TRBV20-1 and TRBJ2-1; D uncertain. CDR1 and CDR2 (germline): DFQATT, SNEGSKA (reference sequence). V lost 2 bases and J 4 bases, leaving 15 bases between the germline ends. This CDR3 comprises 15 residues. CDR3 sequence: CSARTRTIYYNEQFF. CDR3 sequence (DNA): TGCAGTGCTAGAACGCGTACTATTTATTACAATGAGCAGTTCTTC.

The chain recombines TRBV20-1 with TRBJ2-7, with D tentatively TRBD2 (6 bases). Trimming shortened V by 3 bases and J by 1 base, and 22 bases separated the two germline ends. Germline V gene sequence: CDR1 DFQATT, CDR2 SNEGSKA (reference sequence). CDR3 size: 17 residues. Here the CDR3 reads CSASPALGTSRSYEQYF. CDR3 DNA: TGCAGTGCTAGTCCTGCTTTAGGTACTAGCAGATCCTACGAGCAGTACTTC.

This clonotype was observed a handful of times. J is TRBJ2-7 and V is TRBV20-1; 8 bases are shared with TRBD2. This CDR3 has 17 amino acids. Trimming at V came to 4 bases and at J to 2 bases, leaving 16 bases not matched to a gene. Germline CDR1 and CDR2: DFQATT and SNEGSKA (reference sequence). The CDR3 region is CSATAGLAGPGPYEQYF. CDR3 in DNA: TGCAGTGCTACCGCTGGGCTAGCGGGCCCAGGCCCCTACGAGCAGTACTTC.

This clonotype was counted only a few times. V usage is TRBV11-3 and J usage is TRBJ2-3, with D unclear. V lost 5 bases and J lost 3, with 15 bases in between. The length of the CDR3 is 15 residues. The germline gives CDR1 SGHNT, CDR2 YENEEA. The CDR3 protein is CASSPSTTGTDTQYF. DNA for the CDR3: TGTGCCAGCAGCCCTTCTACGACCGGGACAGATACGCAGTATTTT.